This T cell receptor (beta chain) came from a study of blood T cells in healthy people across ages. The second PCR ran about 6 to 12 cycles with a sample-barcoded 5' primer and J-beta primers. TCRdb ran MiXCR on the 5' RACE reads and lists one entry per CDR3 protein. The sample includes about 930,000 distinct CDR3 sequences, under 35% of them seen just once. About this clonotype itself: The target antigen is unknown.

Germline assignment: CDR1 MNHEY and CDR2 SVGAGI. V lost 1 base and J 2 bases, leaving 13 bases between the germline ends. The CDR3 sequence is 16 residues long. The study's findings and limits: Samples with more naive T cells showed higher observed beta diversity.

This sample also appeared in a second study, on T cells of mothers and their children.

The sequence was obtained from a woman in her thirties or forties in good health. The sample was blood. The V and J genes are TRBV6-5 and TRBJ2-3, with D possibly matching TRBD2 (6 bases). CDR3 loop: CASSYYGGAPTDTQYF. CDR3 DNA sequence: TGTGCCAGCAGTTACTACGGCGGGGCCCCCACAGATACGCAGTATTTT.